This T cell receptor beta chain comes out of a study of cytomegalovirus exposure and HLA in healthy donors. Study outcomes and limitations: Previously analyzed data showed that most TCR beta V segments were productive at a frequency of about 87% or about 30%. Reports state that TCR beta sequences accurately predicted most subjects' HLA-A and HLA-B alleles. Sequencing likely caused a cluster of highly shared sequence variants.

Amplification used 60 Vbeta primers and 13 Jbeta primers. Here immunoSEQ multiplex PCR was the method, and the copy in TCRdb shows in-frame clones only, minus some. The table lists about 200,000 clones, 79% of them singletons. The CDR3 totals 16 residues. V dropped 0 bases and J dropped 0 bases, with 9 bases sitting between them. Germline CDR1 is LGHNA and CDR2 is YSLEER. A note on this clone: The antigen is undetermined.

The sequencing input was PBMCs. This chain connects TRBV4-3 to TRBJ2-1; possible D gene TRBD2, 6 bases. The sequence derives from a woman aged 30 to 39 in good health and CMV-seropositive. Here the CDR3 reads CASSQDERASYNEQFF. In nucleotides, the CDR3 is TGCGCCAGCAGCCAAGATGAGCGGGCCTCCTACAATGAGCAGTTCTTC.